The 5 T cell receptor beta chains below were found in one sample sequenced in a study of shared clonotypes between healthy human individuals. Clones were read by immunoSEQ multiplex PCR, and TCRdb kept only the in-frame ones, dropping some. The table records about 2.3 million clones, approximately 90% of them present only once. Material for sequencing was naive CD4+ T cells from PBMCs. Sample subset: CD45RA+ positively selected. The source is a man younger than 30 in good health. Some clones in this sample may be carry-over from other donors' samples.

The chain links TRBV29-1 to TRBJ2-5; 8 bases align to TRBD1. The CDR3 loop spans 12 amino acids. Germline CDR1 is SQVTM and CDR2 is ANQGSEA. V was pared by 7 bases and J by 3 bases, with 4 bases of the junction left unmatched. CDR3 nucleotide sequence: TGCAGCGCTATGACAGGGGAAGAGACCCAGTACTTC. As protein: CSAMTGEETQYF.

The V gene is TRBV7-6, the J gene TRBJ2-7, with 7 bases aligning to TRBD1. Germline V gene sequence: CDR1 SGHVS, CDR2 FNYEAQ. This CDR3 is built from 14 residues. The V segment lost 7 bases and the J segment 5 bases; nucleotides outside the gene matches: 11. The CDR3 nucleotides are TGTGCCAGCACGACAGGGCGCGTGTACCACGAGCAGTACTTC. It yields the protein CASTTGRVYHEQYF.

As regards this clone: The sample holds other DNA sequences that translate to the same CDR3. The genes are TRBV5-4 and TRBJ1-2, with 8 bases matching TRBD1. CDR1 and CDR2 from the germline V gene are SGHNT and YYREEE (reference sequence). The trim removed 4 bases at V and 2 bases at J, leaving 4 bases unmatched. CDR3 size: 14 residues. CDR3 amino acids: CASSPGQENYGYTF. The CDR3 DNA reads TGTGCCAGCAGCCCGGGACAGGAGAACTATGGCTACACCTTC.

This clone was counted a single time. The chain employs TRBV28 and TRBJ2-7; 9 nucleotides align to TRBD2. Trimming at V came to 8 bases and at J to 0 bases, leaving 5 bases not matched to a gene. The germline V gene encodes CDR1 MDHEN and CDR2 SYDVKM. CDR3 size: 14 residues. The CDR3 DNA is TGTGCCAGCCTTGGAGCGGGGGGCTCCTACGAGCAGTACTTC. Its protein product is CASLGAGGSYEQYF.

The V gene is TRBV29-1, the J gene TRBJ2-1; 10 nucleotides agree with TRBD2. Looked up from germline, CDR1 is SQVTM and CDR2 is ANQGSEA. Trimming removed 4 bases from V and 6 bases from J; junction bases left unmatched: 12. The CDR3 covers 16 residues. The CDR3 loop reads CSVGSFGLADLNEQFF. DNA of the CDR3: TGCAGCGTTGGGTCTTTCGGACTAGCGGATCTCAATGAGCAGTTCTTC.